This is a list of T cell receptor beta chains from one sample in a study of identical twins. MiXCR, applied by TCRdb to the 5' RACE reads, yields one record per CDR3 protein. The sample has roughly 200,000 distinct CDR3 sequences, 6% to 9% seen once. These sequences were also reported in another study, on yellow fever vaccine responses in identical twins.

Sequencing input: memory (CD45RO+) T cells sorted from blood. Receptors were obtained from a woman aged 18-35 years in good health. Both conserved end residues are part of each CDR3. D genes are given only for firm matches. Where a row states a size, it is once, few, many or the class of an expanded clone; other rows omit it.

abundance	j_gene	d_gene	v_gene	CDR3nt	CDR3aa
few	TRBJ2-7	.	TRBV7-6	TGTGCCAGCAGCTTAGCCCCCGGGACAAACATTGCCTACGAGCAGTACTTC	CASSLAPGTNIAYEQYF
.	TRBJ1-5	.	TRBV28	TGTGCCAGCAGACCGACTGACGGTTATAGCAATCAGCCCCAGCATTTT	CASRPTDGYSNQPQHF
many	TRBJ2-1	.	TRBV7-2	TGTGCCAGCAGAGCAGGGCGGGAGCAGTTCTTC	CASRAGREQFF
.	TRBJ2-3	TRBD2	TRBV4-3	TGCGCCAGCAGTCCTCTAGCGGGAGGAGTCACAGATACGCAGTATTTT	CASSPLAGGVTDTQYF
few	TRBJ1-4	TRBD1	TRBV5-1	TGCGCCAGCAGCGGGGACAGCGCAACTAATGAAAAACTGTTTTTT	CASSGDSATNEKLFF
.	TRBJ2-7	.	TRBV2	TGTGCCAGCAGGCGGACAGACCAGTCCTACGAGCAGTACTTC	CASRRTDQSYEQYF
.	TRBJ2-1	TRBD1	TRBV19	TGTGCCAGTAGTCCCCCTGGGCAGGGGGCTAGGAATGAGCAGTTCTTC	CASSPPGQGARNEQFF
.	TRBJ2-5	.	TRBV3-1	TGTGCCAGCAGCCCGAGATGGGCTAGCTTGGAGACCCAGTACTTC	CASSPRWASLETQYF
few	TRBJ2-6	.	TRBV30	TGTGCCTGGAGAGGGGCACCTGGGGCCAACGTCCTGACTTTC	CAWRGAPGANVLTF
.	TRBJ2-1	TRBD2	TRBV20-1	TGCAGTGCTAGAGATACGGGGGGGCCCTACAATGAGCAGTTCTTC	CSARDTGGPYNEQFF
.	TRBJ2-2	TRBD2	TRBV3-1	TGTGCCACCTGCCAAGAGCTAGCGGGAGGCGGGGAGCTGTTTTTT	CATCQELAGGGELFF
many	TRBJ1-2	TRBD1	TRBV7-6	TGTGCCAGCAGCTGGGGGACAGCGAACTATGGCTACACCTTC	CASSWGTANYGYTF
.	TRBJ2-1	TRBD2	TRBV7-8	TGTGCCAGCAGCTTAATGGTATCCCGTCTAGCGGAAGATGAGCAGTTCTTC	CASSLMVSRLAEDEQFF
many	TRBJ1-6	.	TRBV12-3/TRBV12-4	TGTGCCAGCAGTTTGAGGGCAGGGAAGAATTCACCCCTCCACTTT	CASSLRAGKNSPLHF
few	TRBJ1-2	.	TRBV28	TGTGCCAGCGTCCCCCCGGGGCAGCGGGACTATGGCTACACCTTC	CASVPPGQRDYGYTF
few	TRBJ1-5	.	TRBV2	TGTGCCAGCCAGGCAGGTTTGATCAATCAGCCCCAGCATTTT	CASQAGLINQPQHF
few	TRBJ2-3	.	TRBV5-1	TGCGCCAGCAGCTTGGAGGTCCCTGCAGATACGCAGTATTTT	CASSLEVPADTQYF
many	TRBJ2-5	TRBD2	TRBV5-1	TGCGCCAGCAGTCCTACTAGCGGGAGTAGAGAGACCCAGTACTTC	CASSPTSGSRETQYF
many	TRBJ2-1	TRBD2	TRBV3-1	TGTGCCAGCACCCTGACTAGCGGGAGGGACAATGAGCAGTTCTTC	CASTLTSGRDNEQFF
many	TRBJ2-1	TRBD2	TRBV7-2	TGTGCCAGCAGCGACTGGACTAGCGCTTCCTACAATGAGCAGTTCTTC	CASSDWTSASYNEQFF
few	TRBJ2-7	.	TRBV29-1	TGCAGCGCTTGCCCCCATGCGGGCGAGCAGTACTTC	CSACPHAGEQYF
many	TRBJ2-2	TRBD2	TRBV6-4	TGTGCCAGCAGTGACTCGGCGGGAGCGGACACCGGGGAGCTGTTTTTT	CASSDSAGADTGELFF
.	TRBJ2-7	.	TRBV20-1	TGCAGTGCTAGTGCGGGGGCCCTAACCTACGAGCAGTACTTC	CSASAGALTYEQYF
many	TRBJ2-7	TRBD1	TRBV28	TGTGCCAGCTTGGGACAGGGGACCGAGCAGTACTTC	CASLGQGTEQYF
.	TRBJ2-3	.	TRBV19	TGTGCCAGTAGTTTGGGCAGGCCAGATACGCAGTATTTT	CASSLGRPDTQYF
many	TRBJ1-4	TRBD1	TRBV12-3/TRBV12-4	TGTGCCAGCAGAATAACAGGGGGGAATGAAAAACTGTTTTTT	CASRITGGNEKLFF
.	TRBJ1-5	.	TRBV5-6	TGTGCCATCAGCTCCGGGCCGGCGAATCAGCCCCAGCATTTT	CAISSGPANQPQHF
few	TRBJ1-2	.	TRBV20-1	TGCAGTGCTAGCAGACAGCCTTCAACTAACTATGGCTACACCTTC	CSASRQPSTNYGYTF
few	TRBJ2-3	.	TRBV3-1	TGTGCCAGCAGCTTAACTGGGGCGTTGGATACGCAGTATTTT	CASSLTGALDTQYF
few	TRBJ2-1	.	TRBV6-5	TGTGCCAGCAGGTATTCGGGGGACCCCTCCTACAATGAGCAGTTCTTC	CASRYSGDPSYNEQFF
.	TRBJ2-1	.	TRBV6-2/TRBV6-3	TGTGCCAGCAGTAGGAAGGTCTACAATGAGCAGTTCTTC	CASSRKVYNEQFF
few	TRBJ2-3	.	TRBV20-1	TGCAGTGCTAGGAGAGCGGGCCCCACAGATACGCAGTATTTT	CSARRAGPTDTQYF
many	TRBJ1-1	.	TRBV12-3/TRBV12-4	TGTGCCAGCAGCCCTAGCGGGAGGGGAACTGAAGCTTTCTTT	CASSPSGRGTEAFF
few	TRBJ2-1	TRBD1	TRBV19	TGTGCCAGTAGTAAAGGTGGACAGGGGTTGAATGAGCAGTTCTTC	CASSKGGQGLNEQFF
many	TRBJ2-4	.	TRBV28	TGTGCCAGCAGGCCCGGCGGTTTTCACCTAGCCAAAAACATTCAGTACTTC	CASRPGGFHLAKNIQYF
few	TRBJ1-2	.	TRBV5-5	TGTGCCAGCAGCTTGAACGTAAACTATGGCTACACCTTC	CASSLNVNYGYTF
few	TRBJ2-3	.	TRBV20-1	TGCAGTGCTAGAGATTCGCTTAACTTCTTTTGGGCGCAGTATTTT	CSARDSLNFFWAQYF
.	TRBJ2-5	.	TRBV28	TGTGCCAGCAGTTTGGCGGGAGGGACAGGCCAAGAGACCCAGTACTTC	CASSLAGGTGQETQYF
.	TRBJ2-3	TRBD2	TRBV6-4	TGTGCCAGCTCCGGGGCTAGCGGGGGGCTCGATACGCAGTATTTT	CASSGASGGLDTQYF
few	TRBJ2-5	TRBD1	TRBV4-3	TGCGCCAGCAGCGTCGGACAGGGACAAGAGACCCAGTACTTC	CASSVGQGQETQYF
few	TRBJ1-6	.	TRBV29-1	TGCAGCGTTTCAAGCCCCGACAGAACTTTCCTCCACTTT	CSVSSPDRTFLHF
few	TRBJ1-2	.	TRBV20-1	TGCAGTGCTAGAAAACAGGGCGGGGGCTATGGCTACACCTTC	CSARKQGGGYGYTF